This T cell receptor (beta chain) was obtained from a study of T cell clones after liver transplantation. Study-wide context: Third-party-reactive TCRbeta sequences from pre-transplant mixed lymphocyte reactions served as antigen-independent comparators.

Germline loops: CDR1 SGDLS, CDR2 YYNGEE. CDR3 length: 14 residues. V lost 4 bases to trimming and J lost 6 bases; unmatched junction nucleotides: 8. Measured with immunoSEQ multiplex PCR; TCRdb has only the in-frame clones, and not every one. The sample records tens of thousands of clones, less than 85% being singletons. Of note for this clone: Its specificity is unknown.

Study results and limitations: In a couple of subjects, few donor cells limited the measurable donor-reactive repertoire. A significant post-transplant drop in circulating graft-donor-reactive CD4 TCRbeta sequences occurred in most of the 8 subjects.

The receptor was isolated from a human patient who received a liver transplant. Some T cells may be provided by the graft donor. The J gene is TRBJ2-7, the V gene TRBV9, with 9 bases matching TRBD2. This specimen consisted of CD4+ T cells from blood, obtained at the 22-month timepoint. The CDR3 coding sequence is TGTGCCAGCAGCCCCCAAGCGGGAGGCCGCGAGCAGTACTTC. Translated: CASSPQAGGREQYF.